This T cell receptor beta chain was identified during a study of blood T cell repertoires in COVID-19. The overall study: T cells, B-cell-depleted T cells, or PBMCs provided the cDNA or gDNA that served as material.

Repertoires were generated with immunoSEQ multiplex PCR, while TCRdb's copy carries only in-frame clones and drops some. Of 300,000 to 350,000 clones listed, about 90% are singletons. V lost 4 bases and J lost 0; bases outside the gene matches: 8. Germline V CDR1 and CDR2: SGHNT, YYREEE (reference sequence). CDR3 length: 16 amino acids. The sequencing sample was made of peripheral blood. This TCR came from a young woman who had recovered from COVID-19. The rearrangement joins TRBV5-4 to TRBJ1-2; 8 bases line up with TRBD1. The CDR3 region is CASSAGTGTPNYGYTF. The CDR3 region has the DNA TGTGCCAGCAGCGCCGGGACAGGAACACCTAACTATGGCTACACCTTC.